This is a list of T cell receptor beta chains from one sample in a study of response to subunit inactivated influenza vaccine. TCRdb itself ran the RT-PCR reads through MiXCR, one entry per CDR3 protein. In the table there are under 550,000 distinct CDR3 sequences, approximately 6.9% of which are singletons. The starting material was PBMCs from blood, obtained less than 30 months after vaccination. The receptor set was obtained from a man in his fifties or sixties who received an inactivated influenza vaccine. Both conserved end residues are part of each CDR3. A D gene is named only where the DNA matches it firmly. Rows may omit the clone size; those that give it use once, few, many or a size class.

v_call	d_call	j_call	clone_size	cdr3_aa	cdr3_nt
TRBV7-2	TRBD1	TRBJ2-2	many	CASSPGQLYTGELFF	TGTGCCAGCAGCCCGGGACAGCTTTACACCGGGGAGCTGTTTTTT
TRBV13	.	TRBJ1-4	many	CASRSPWNANEKLFF	TGTGCCAGCAGATCCCCCTGGAATGCTAATGAAAAACTGTTTTTT
TRBV7-2	.	TRBJ2-3	many	CASSLAAAPDTQYF	TGTGCCAGCAGCTTAGCGGCGGCTCCAGATACGCAGTATTTT
TRBV24-1	TRBD2	TRBJ2-7	few	CATSTTGTSGIYEQYF	TGTGCCACCAGCACGACCGGGACTAGCGGGATCTACGAGCAGTACTTC
TRBV14	.	TRBJ2-6	many	CASSRFYSGANVLTF	TGTGCCAGCAGCCGCTTTTATTCTGGGGCCAACGTCCTGACTTTC
TRBV10-3	TRBD2	TRBJ2-7	few	CAISGGLAGGGNYEQYF	TGTGCCATCAGTGGAGGGCTAGCGGGAGGTGGGAACTACGAGCAGTACTTC
TRBV7-2	TRBD2	TRBJ2-1	many	CASRTASGSIYNEQFF	TGTGCCAGCAGAACTGCGAGCGGGAGTATTTACAATGAGCAGTTCTTC
TRBV27	TRBD2	TRBJ2-1	many	CASSPFPGGSSYNEQFF	TGTGCCAGCAGTCCCTTCCCTGGCGGGAGCTCCTACAATGAGCAGTTCTTC
TRBV5-1	.	TRBJ2-7	.	CASSLGGISGLHEQYF	TGCGCCAGCAGCTTGGGAGGGATCTCCGGTCTACACGAGCAGTACTTC
TRBV30	.	TRBJ2-2	few	CAWSYGTGELFF	TGTGCCTGGAGTTATGGTACCGGGGAGCTGTTTTTT
TRBV3-1	TRBD2	TRBJ2-2	.	CASSQSGAHTGELFF	TGTGCCAGCAGCCAAAGCGGGGCCCACACCGGGGAGCTGTTTTTT
TRBV21-1	.	TRBJ2-7	few	CASSKGGLAFSYEQYF	TGTGCCAGCAGCAAAGGAGGACTAGCCTTTAGCTACGAGCAGTACTTC
TRBV6-6	.	TRBJ2-1	few	CAVTRGRDNEQFF	TGTGCCGTTACAAGAGGCAGGGACAATGAGCAGTTCTTC
TRBV6-2/TRBV6-3	TRBD1	TRBJ2-2	.	CASSYDGTGDTGELFF	TGTGCCAGCAGTTACGACGGGACAGGGGACACCGGGGAGCTGTTTTTT
TRBV7-2	.	TRBJ2-7	.	CASRSQRGVYEQYF	TGTGCCAGCAGGTCCCAGAGGGGGGTCTACGAGCAGTACTTC
TRBV20-1	TRBD2	TRBJ2-7	few	CSARGLGGGPGEQYF	TGCAGTGCTAGAGGGTTAGGCGGGGGGCCGGGCGAGCAGTACTTC
TRBV5-1	TRBD1	TRBJ2-1	many	CASSPGQLYNEQFF	TGCGCCAGTTCTCCGGGACAGCTATACAATGAGCAGTTCTTC
TRBV4-1	.	TRBJ2-7	.	CASSRLGPRDEQYF	TGCGCCAGCAGCCGCCTGGGACCCCGGGACGAGCAGTACTTC
TRBV7-8	.	TRBJ2-7	many	CASSLDRAYEQYF	TGTGCCAGCAGCTTAGATAGGGCCTACGAGCAGTACTTC
TRBV28	TRBD1	TRBJ1-2	.	CASSYPTGANYGYTF	TGTGCCAGCAGTTACCCGACAGGGGCCAACTATGGCTACACCTTC
TRBV6-1	.	TRBJ2-7	.	CASSPGRGRYEQYF	TGTGCCAGCAGCCCGGGACGGGGAAGGTACGAGCAGTACTTC
TRBV5-1	TRBD2	TRBJ2-7	.	CASSSTLAGESYYEQYF	TGCGCCAGCAGCTCTACCCTAGCGGGTGAAAGTTACTACGAGCAGTACTTC
TRBV15	.	TRBJ1-2	few	CATSRTRGTTYGYTF	TGTGCCACCAGCAGAACACGGGGAACCACCTATGGCTACACCTTC
TRBV15	.	TRBJ2-1	.	CATSRGVLYNEQFF	TGTGCCACCAGCAGAGGGGTCCTCTACAATGAGCAGTTCTTC
TRBV19	TRBD1	TRBJ2-5	.	CASSDRGLHETQYF	TGTGCCAGTAGTGACAGGGGGCTTCACGAGACCCAGTACTTC